Below, 28 T cell receptor beta chains from the same sample are listed, as sequenced in a study of CD8 T cells in Susac syndrome. RNA totalling roughly 0.45 to 1 ug underwent reverse transcription with random hexamers. MiXCR, applied by TCRdb to the immunoSEQ multiplex PCR reads, yields one record per CDR3 protein. Of some 300,000 distinct CDR3 sequences detected, roughly 90% appear once; the ten largest clones hold less than 0.2%. Input material: CD8+ T cells from PBMCs. These receptors were taken from a human donor with multiple sclerosis.

The chain links TRBV4-1 to TRBJ1-1; D may be TRBD1 (5 bases). The CDR3 is 19 amino acids. Trimming shortened V by 0 bases and J by 2 bases, and 22 bases separated the two germline ends. From germline, CDR1 is MGHRA and CDR2 YSYEKL. CDR3 amino acids: CASSQELGGNPTPNTEAFF. CDR3 sequence (DNA): TGCGCCAGCAGCCAAGAATTGGGGGGGAACCCCACCCCCAACACTGAAGCTTTCTTT.

This chain connects TRBV27 to TRBJ2-2, with D possibly matching TRBD2 (6 bases). CDR3 length: 15 residues. Per the germline V gene, CDR1 is MNHEY and CDR2 is SMNVEV (reference sequence). Trimming removed 4 bases at V and 1 base at J, with 10 bases between. The CDR3 here is CASSSPTRNTGELFF. Written as DNA, the CDR3 is TGTGCCAGCAGTTCCCCGACTAGGAACACCGGGGAGCTGTTTTTT.

The CDR3 loop reads CSAGAREIEQYF. Written as DNA, the CDR3 is TGCAGTGCCGGGGCCCGGGAGATCGAGCAGTACTTC. This rearrangement joins TRBV20-1 to TRBJ2-7, with TRBD2 as a possible D gene (6 bases). The CDR3 has 12 residues. Germline V gives CDR1 DFQATT, CDR2 SNEGSKA (reference sequence). With 6 bases removed from V and 6 bases from J, the gap between germline ends came to 15 bases.

The CDR3 sequence is CASSYRASGANVLTF. In nucleotides, the CDR3 is TGTGCCAGCAGCTACAGGGCTAGTGGGGCCAACGTCCTGACTTTC. The J gene is TRBJ2-6, the V gene TRBV9; D is possibly TRBD1 (6 bases). The germline V gene encodes CDR1 SGDLS and CDR2 YYNGEE. The CDR3 runs to 15 residues. Between the trimmed V and J ends, which lost 4 bases and 3 bases, there was a span of 11 bases.

V is TRBV19 and J is TRBJ2-7; the match to TRBD1 covers 7 bases. Germline CDR1 is LNHDA and CDR2 is SQIVND (reference sequence). The CDR3 spans 15 residues. The trim removed 3 bases at V and 6 bases at J, leaving 11 bases unmatched. The CDR3 loop is CASSISTGMGREQYF. The CDR3 DNA sequence: TGTGCCAGTAGTATCTCGACAGGGATGGGGCGCGAGCAGTACTTC.

Turning to this clonotype: One end of the junction is discordant with germline, which a read error may explain. The chain combines TRBV20-1 with TRBJ2-5, with 9 bases that match TRBD2. This CDR3 spans 15 amino acids. Germline CDR1 and CDR2: DFQATT and SNEGSKA (reference sequence). The CDR3 is CCAWGAGGPAETQYF. The CDR3 DNA reads as TGCTGTGCTTGGGGGGCGGGAGGGCCCGCAGAGACCCAGTACTTC.

The chain links TRBV4-3 to TRBJ2-1; D is tentatively TRBD1 or TRBD2 (5 bases each). V was pared by 4 bases and J by 5 bases, with 9 bases between. CDR1 and CDR2 (germline): LGHNA, YSLEER. The CDR3 runs to 13 residues. CDR3 protein: CASSRDPDNEQFF. CDR3 DNA: TGCGCCAGCAGCCGGGACCCGGACAATGAGCAGTTCTTC.

J is TRBJ2-7 and V is TRBV7-2; 8 bases map to TRBD1. The J segment lost 2 bases and the V segment lost 5 bases, leaving 11 bases of the junction unmatched. The germline V gene encodes CDR1 SGHTA and CDR2 FQGNSA. The CDR3 extends over 16 amino acids. The CDR3 spells CASSLRTGFSAYEQYF. The CDR3 bases are TGTGCCAGCAGCCTCCGGACAGGGTTTAGTGCCTACGAGCAGTACTTC.

The V and J genes are TRBV7-6 and TRBJ2-7, with D tentatively TRBD2 (6 bases). V lost 2 bases to trimming and J lost 1 base, with 18 bases between them. The CDR3 contains 17 residues. From germline, CDR1 is SGHVS and CDR2 FNYEAQ. CDR3: CASSLQRGAGSSYEQYF. In DNA, the CDR3 is TGTGCCAGCAGCTTACAAAGAGGGGCGGGATCGTCCTACGAGCAGTACTTC.

This clonotype came up once. This CDR3 is CSADSGTGGGNYGYTF. The CDR3 DNA sequence: TGCAGTGCTGATTCCGGGACAGGGGGCGGAAACTATGGCTACACCTTC. The V call is TRBV20-1, the J call TRBJ1-2, with 12 bases identical to TRBD1. The CDR3 is made up of 16 amino acids. Germline CDR1 and CDR2: DFQATT and SNEGSKA (reference sequence). J lost 2 bases, V lost 5 bases, and 9 bases had no gene match.

The chain employs TRBV27 and TRBJ2-5; possibly TRBD1 for D (5 bases). The CDR3 totals 14 residues. The germline V gene encodes CDR1 MNHEY and CDR2 SMNVEV (reference sequence). The V gene lost 4 bases and the J gene lost 2 bases, with 11 bases spanning the gap. As DNA, the CDR3 is TGTGCCAGCAGTTACCTGACAGAACAAGAGACCCAGTACTTC. Translation gives CASSYLTEQETQYF.

This clonotype was observed a handful of times. The chain recombines TRBV27 with TRBJ2-1, with D maybe TRBD1 (5 bases). The CDR3 runs 13 residues. Germline values: CDR1 MNHEY, CDR2 SMNVEV (reference sequence). V lost 2 bases and J 3 bases, leaving 5 bases between the germline ends. The CDR3 region is CASSLQGYNEQFF. The CDR3 bases are TGTGCCAGCAGTTTACAGGGCTACAATGAGCAGTTCTTC.

The rearrangement joins TRBV6-5 to TRBJ2-7, with 9 nucleotides matching TRBD2. CDR1 and CDR2 from the germline V gene are MNHEY and SVGAGI. This CDR3 has 13 residues. The V gene end was trimmed by 4 bases and the J gene end by 2 bases; junction bases not matched to a gene: 0. CDR3 protein: CASSWTSAYEQYF. The CDR3 coding sequence is TGTGCCAGCAGTTGGACTAGCGCCTACGAGCAGTACTTC.

The J gene is TRBJ2-1, the V gene TRBV7-9; D is undetermined. The CDR3 has 13 amino acids. Between the trimmed V and J ends, which lost 7 bases and 7 bases, there was a span of 14 bases. Germline CDR1 and CDR2: SEHNR and FQNEAQ (reference sequence). DNA for the CDR3: TGTGCCAGCACCAGTCTAGTCGGGAATGAGCAGTTCTTC. Translation: CASTSLVGNEQFF.

This clonotype was seen just once. The chain is built from TRBV7-3 and TRBJ2-5; D perhaps matches TRBD2 (5 bases). The CDR3 is 14 residues long. With 5 bases removed from V and 7 bases from J, the gap between germline ends came to 17 bases. Germline CDR1 is SGHTA and CDR2 is FQGTGA. The CDR3 loop reads CASSQGGGTRTQYF. CDR3 in DNA: TGTGCCAGCAGCCAAGGTGGAGGAACGAGGACCCAGTACTTC.

The chain joins TRBV7-2 to TRBJ2-5, with TRBD2 identical over 9 bases. Trimming cost V 3 bases and J 3 bases; bases outside gene matches: 5. CDR3 length: 15 amino acids. In germline, CDR1 is SGHTA, CDR2 FQGNSA. CDR3 amino acids: CASSFHLAGKETQYF. The DNA for the CDR3 is TGTGCCAGCAGCTTCCACCTAGCGGGGAAAGAGACCCAGTACTTC.

The gene calls are TRBV7-9 and TRBJ2-2, with 8 bases lining up with TRBD1. Trimming took 3 bases from V and 6 from J; bases not matched to a gene: 9. The CDR3 runs 16 residues. The germline gives CDR1 SEHNR, CDR2 FQNEAQ (reference sequence). CDR3 in DNA: TGTGCCAGCAGCTTCGGACAGGGCGGTGGGGCCGGGGAGCTGTTTTTT. Protein: CASSFGQGGGAGELFF.

The chain links TRBV12-3 or TRBV12-4 to TRBJ2-1; D is perhaps TRBD1 (6 bases). The CDR3 consists of 15 residues. The ends were cut back, 2 bases at V and 3 bases at J, with 11 bases in the middle. CDR3: CASSLLGTSYNEQFF. In DNA, the CDR3 is TGTGCCAGCAGTTTACTCGGGACAAGCTACAATGAGCAGTTCTTC.

The rearrangement uses TRBV2 and TRBJ1-1; TRBD1 matches 9 bases. Germline V CDR1 and CDR2: SNHLY, FYNNEI. After removal of 9 bases from V and 5 bases from J, the junction contained 10 bases not matched to a gene. The CDR3 runs 14 residues. CDR3 coding DNA: TGTGCCAGATCCCCGGGACAGGGCTCGACTGAAGCTTTCTTT. The encoded protein is CARSPGQGSTEAFF.

The V call is TRBV20-1, the J call TRBJ1-2, with unresolved D. Germline V lookup: CDR1 DFQATT, CDR2 SNEGSKA (reference sequence). Trimming stripped 0 bases from V and 4 bases from J, with 12 bases between. The CDR3 spans 14 residues. CDR3 sequence reads: CSARDEAQSYGYTF. The CDR3 bases are TGCAGTGCTAGAGATGAGGCACAAAGCTATGGCTACACCTTC.

The table lists this clonotype with a count of one. The chain has TRBV20-1 and TRBJ2-1; TRBD2 aligns across 10 bases. The CDR3 has 15 residues. Germline trimming cut 6 bases from V and 6 bases from J; bases unmatched to any gene: 11. Germline CDR1 reads DFQATT; CDR2 reads SNEGSKA (reference sequence). Written as DNA, the CDR3 is TGCAGTGCGGCCCTCGAAGGACTAGCGGCCAATGAGCAGTTCTTC. Protein: CSAALEGLAANEQFF.

This sequence joins TRBV20-1 and TRBJ2-7, with D unresolved. The ends were cut back, 0 bases at V and 1 base at J, with 10 bases in the middle. Germline-derived CDR1 and CDR2 are DFQATT and SNEGSKA (reference sequence). The CDR3 runs 14 residues. CDR3 sequence reads: CSARDFQISYEQYF. CDR3 bases: TGCAGTGCTAGAGACTTTCAGATTTCCTACGAGCAGTACTTC.

This clonotype was picked up one time. This chain joins TRBV7-9 and TRBJ1-1; D unclear. Trimming pared 5 bases from V and 4 bases from J, leaving 11 bases between. The CDR3 sequence is 13 residues long. Looked up from germline, CDR1 is SEHNR and CDR2 is FQNEAQ (reference sequence). The CDR3 region has the DNA TGTGCCAGCAGCCCACCGGGTGGCACTGAAGCTTTCTTT. This sequence encodes CASSPPGGTEAFF.

The V and J genes are TRBV28 and TRBJ1-6; D is possibly TRBD1 (6 bases). Germline CDR1 is MDHEN and CDR2 is SYDVKM. This CDR3 region has 15 residues. V lost 6 bases and J 9 bases, leaving 18 bases between the germline ends. The CDR3 DNA is TGTGCCAGCAGCCTTAGGGGGGGGCAGGGTTCACCCCTCCACTTT. Protein product: CASSLRGGQGSPLHF.

The rearrangement uses TRBV7-9 and TRBJ1-1; D call uncertain. This CDR3 spans 13 amino acids. Trimming left V 5 bases short and J 2 bases short, with 9 bases between. In germline, CDR1 is SEHNR, CDR2 FQNEAQ (reference sequence). In DNA form, the CDR3 reads TGTGCCAGCAGCAATAGGGATAACACTGAAGCTTTCTTT. Encoded protein: CASSNRDNTEAFF.

The chain uses TRBV6-5 and TRBJ2-5; possible D gene TRBD1, 5 bases. Deletions cut 8 bases from V and 4 bases from J, with 14 bases between. Germline V gene data show CDR1 as MNHEY and CDR2 as SVGAGI. This CDR3 contains 13 residues. The CDR3 loop reads CASLTRVGETQYF. The CDR3 nucleotides are TGTGCCAGCTTGACCAGGGTTGGAGAGACCCAGTACTTC.

The chain recombines TRBV7-9 with TRBJ1-2; D is unclear. Germline V lookup: CDR1 SEHNR, CDR2 FQNEAQ (reference sequence). This CDR3 spans 15 amino acids. The V end was cut by 5 bases, the J end by 0 bases, with 13 bases between. The CDR3 here is CASSLGSSTNYGYTF. In nucleotides, the CDR3 is TGTGCCAGCAGCCTCGGGAGCTCTACTAACTATGGCTACACCTTC.

This chain links TRBV29-1 with TRBJ2-2, with D possibly matching TRBD2 (5 bases). This CDR3 is built from 12 residues. V lost 5 bases, J lost 5 bases, and 9 bases lay in between. The germline CDR1 and CDR2 sequences are SQVTM and ANQGSEA. The CDR3 DNA reads TGCAGCGTTACGGGATGGACCGGGGAGCTGTTTTTT. It yields the protein CSVTGWTGELFF.